This T cell receptor beta chain was captured in a study of a mutant IDH1 vaccine in newly diagnosed glioma. The wider study: Treated patients were around 60% male, roughly 40% female, mean age 40.4 years. Study results and caveats: Researchers report vaccine-induced immune responses in roughly 94% of patients.

In the case of this clone: What it recognizes is unknown.

This CDR3 comprises 15 residues. Germline lookup yields CDR1 MNHEY and CDR2 SMNVEV (reference sequence). J lost 0 bases, V lost 6 bases, and 5 bases had no gene match. The time point here: week 35, safety follow-up. Doses comprised 300 ug of mutant IDH1 20-mer peptide each, plus topical imiquimod. The table came from immunoSEQ multiplex PCR; TCRdb's copy has only in-frame clones and leaves some out. Of about 32,000 clones in the sample, around 84% were seen once. This TCR was sampled from a woman under 30 with glioma. The chain has TRBV27 and TRBJ2-1; 7 positions agree with TRBD2. Sequences were derived from PBMCs, sampled from a glioma patient whose treatment included an IDH1 peptide vaccine. The CDR3 sequence is CASRLGGSSYNEQFF. CDR3 DNA sequence: TGTGCCAGCAGACTGGGAGGGAGCTCCTACAATGAGCAGTTCTTC.